This T cell receptor beta chain was recorded in a study of CD4+ T cells in melanoma. Study-level findings and limits: A reported correlation linked neoantigen-specific CD4+ T cells to CD8+, macrophage and B cell function.

Repertoires were generated with immunoSEQ multiplex PCR, while TCRdb's copy carries only in-frame clones and drops some. The repertoire has around 55,000 clones, over 60% of them found once; the top ten carry under 5.5%. Germline V gives CDR1 SGHRS, CDR2 YFSETQ. The CDR3 has 18 residues. The trim removed 0 bases at V and 0 bases at J, leaving 6 bases unmatched. On this clone: Its antigen remains unknown.

The source of this sequence is a human donor with melanoma. Sequenced material: tumor tissue. The genes are TRBV5-1 and TRBJ2-6, with 7 bases identical to TRBD1. The CDR3 sequence: CASSLDTGALSGANVLTF. CDR3 bases: TGCGCCAGCAGCTTGGATACAGGGGCTCTCTCTGGGGCCAACGTCCTGACTTTC.